This T cell receptor (beta chain) was obtained from a study of blood T cell repertoires in COVID-19. Study-wide background: COVID-19 samples collected from the United States, Italy and Spain covered acute and convalescent phases. PBMCs, B-cell-depleted T cells, or T cells were the source of the cDNA or gDNA that made up the material.

The V gene end was trimmed by 0 bases and the J gene end by 4 bases; junction bases not matched to a gene: 10. Looked up from germline, CDR1 is GTSNPN and CDR2 is SVGIG (reference sequence). The CDR3 is 16 amino acids. Authors' analysis steps: From reference gene primer amplification, estimates of nucleated cell counts were derived. The repertoire was sequenced with immunoSEQ multiplex PCR; TCRdb's copy has only in-frame clones and lacks some. That table supplies the V and J calls and clone size; D and trimming were determined from the DNA. The sample contains a few hundred thousand clones, around 83% of which appear only once.

The sequence was obtained from a woman between 45 and 65 years old with acute or convalescent COVID-19. This chain uses TRBV30 with TRBJ2-7; the match to TRBD1 covers 9 bases. The material sequenced was peripheral blood. The CDR3 reads CAWSVGGQGNRYEQYF. CDR3 DNA: TGTGCCTGGAGTGTAGGCGGACAGGGGAATCGGTACGAGCAGTACTTC.